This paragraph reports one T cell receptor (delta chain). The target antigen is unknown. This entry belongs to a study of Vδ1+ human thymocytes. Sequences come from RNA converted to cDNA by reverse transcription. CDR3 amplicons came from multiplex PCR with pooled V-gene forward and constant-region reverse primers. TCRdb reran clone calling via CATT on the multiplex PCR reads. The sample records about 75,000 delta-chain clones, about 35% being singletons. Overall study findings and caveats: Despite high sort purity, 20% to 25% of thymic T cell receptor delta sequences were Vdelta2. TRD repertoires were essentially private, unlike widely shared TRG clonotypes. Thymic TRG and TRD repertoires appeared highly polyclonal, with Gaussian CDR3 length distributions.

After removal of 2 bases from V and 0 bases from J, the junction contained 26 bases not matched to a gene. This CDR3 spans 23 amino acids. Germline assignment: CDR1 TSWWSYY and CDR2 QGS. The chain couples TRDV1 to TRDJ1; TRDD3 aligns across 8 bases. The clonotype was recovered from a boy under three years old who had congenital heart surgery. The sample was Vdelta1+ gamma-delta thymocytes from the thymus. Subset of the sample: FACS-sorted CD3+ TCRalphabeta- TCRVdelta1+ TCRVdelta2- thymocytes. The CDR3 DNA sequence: TGTGCTCTTGGGGAATTCGTACTGCTTCCTGTATATCGGGGTGGGGGATACACCGATAAACTCATCTTT. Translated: CALGEFVLLPVYRGGGYTDKLIF.